The 22 T cell receptor beta chains reported below all come from one sample, sequenced in a study of cytotoxic CD8 clonotypes in ibrutinib-treated CLL. The data were produced by immunoSEQ multiplex PCR, yet TCRdb's version contains in-frame clones alone and is incomplete. The sample consists of hundreds of thousands of clones, 70% of them appearing once. The material was PBMCs, obtained after 24 months of ibrutinib treatment. The receptors were sampled from a human donor with chronic lymphocytic leukemia.

The chain combines TRBV29-1 with TRBJ2-2; 8 nucleotides line up with TRBD1. The germline V gene encodes CDR1 SQVTM and CDR2 ANQGSEA. Losses at the gene ends were 4 bases for V and 5 bases for J; bases not matched to a gene: 12. The CDR3 totals 16 residues. CDR3 sequence: CSVAAAGGKGTGELFF. CDR3 in DNA: TGCAGCGTTGCTGCGGCAGGGGGCAAGGGAACCGGGGAGCTGTTTTTT.

The chain is built from TRBV7-2 and TRBJ2-3, with 9 positions matching TRBD2. The CDR3 consists of 18 residues. The germline V gene encodes CDR1 SGHTA and CDR2 FQGNSA. V shed 2 bases, J shed 5 bases, and the junction held 14 bases outside the gene matches. DNA of the CDR3: TGTGCCAGCAGCTTAATTTATGGCGGGAGGGCGGGTAAAGATACGCAGTATTTT. It specifies CASSLIYGGRAGKDTQYF.

This sequence joins TRBV11-2 and TRBJ2-1; D is perhaps TRBD1 (7 bases). The V end was cut by 10 bases, the J end by 2 bases, with 18 bases between. The CDR3 has 15 residues. CDR1 is SGHAT and CDR2 is FQNNGV in the germline V gene. CDR3 DNA: TGTGCCACCCAACTAGGCGGGACAGCCTACAATGAGCAGTTCTTC. This encodes CATQLGGTAYNEQFF. Full variable domain (rest looked up from reference TRBV11-2 and TRBJ2-1): EAGVAQSPRYKIIEKRQSVAFWCNPISGHATLYWYQQILGQGPKLLIQFQNNGVVDDSQLPKDRFSAERLKGVDSTLKIQPAKLEDSAVYLCATQLGGTAYNEQFFGPGTRLTVL.

This chain uses TRBV19 with TRBJ1-5, with D perhaps matching TRBD1 (6 bases). Germline V lookup: CDR1 LNHDA, CDR2 SQIVND (reference sequence). The CDR3 contains 15 residues. The V end was cut by 4 bases, the J end by 6 bases, with 16 bases between. Here the CDR3 reads CASSSQQGVGQPQHF. The CDR3, as DNA: TGTGCCAGTAGTAGCCAACAGGGAGTTGGTCAGCCCCAGCATTTT.

This clone was detected only a few times. The V gene is TRBV5-1, the J gene TRBJ2-1, with TRBD2 identical over 10 bases. The CDR3 sequence is 16 residues long. V lost 2 bases and J lost 4; bases outside the gene matches: 6. In germline, CDR1 is SGHRS, CDR2 YFSETQ. Here the CDR3 reads CASSFGLADIYNEQFF. The CDR3 DNA is TGCGCCAGCAGCTTCGGACTAGCGGACATTTACAATGAGCAGTTCTTC.

This clone was recorded only once. This sequence joins TRBV25-1 and TRBJ2-7; 11 bases are a match to TRBD2. The CDR3 is made up of 17 amino acids. Germline V gene data show CDR1 as MGHDK and CDR2 as SYGVNS. Trimming at V came to 1 base and at J to 4 bases, leaving 9 bases not matched to a gene. The CDR3 DNA sequence: TGTGCCAGCAGTGAATCGTTTTTAGCGGGAGGGCTATACGAGCAGTACTTC. Translated, it gives CASSESFLAGGLYEQYF.

This clone was counted only a few times. The chain links TRBV6-5 to TRBJ1-1, with D possibly matching TRBD1 (6 bases). Germline V CDR1 and CDR2: MNHEY, SVGAGI. This CDR3 spans 14 amino acids. Trimming removed 6 bases from V and 1 base from J, with 12 bases in between. The CDR3 region is CASRPQGKNTEAFF. CDR3 DNA: TGTGCCAGCAGGCCCCAGGGGAAGAACACTGAAGCTTTCTTT.

This chain uses TRBV4-2 with TRBJ2-4; perhaps TRBD2 as D (6 bases). Trimming cost V 0 bases and J 0 bases, with 12 bases left between them. This CDR3 is 17 amino acids long. CDR1 and CDR2 (germline): LGHNA, YNFKEQ. The CDR3 nucleotides are TGTGCCAGCAGCCAAGAATCGGAGGGTTTAGCCAAAAACATTCAGTACTTC. Amino acid sequence: CASSQESEGLAKNIQYF.

The chain joins TRBV6-6 to TRBJ2-5; no clear D gene. V lost 6 bases, J lost 7 bases, and 24 bases lay in between. CDR1 is MNHNY, CDR2 SVGAGI, per germline (reference sequence). This CDR3 comprises 16 residues. CDR3 region: CASSWARTAVEGTQYF. CDR3 in DNA: TGTGCCAGCAGCTGGGCCCGGACGGCCGTTGAAGGGACCCAGTACTTC.

This clone was seen only once. The chain couples TRBV25-1 to TRBJ2-1; D is unclear. The CDR3 is made up of 14 amino acids. V was trimmed by 1 base and J by 4 bases, leaving 8 bases between them. In germline, CDR1 is MGHDK, CDR2 SYGVNS. Written as DNA, the CDR3 is TGTGCCAGCAGTGAATTTGGCACTTACAATGAGCAGTTCTTC. This sequence encodes CASSEFGTYNEQFF.

The chain has TRBV6-1 and TRBJ1-2; 7 nucleotides align to TRBD1. This CDR3 is built from 16 residues. Germline assignment: CDR1 MNHNS and CDR2 SASEGT. V dropped 3 bases and J dropped 5; count of bases not matched to a gene: 12. The CDR3 loop reads CASSDPLLTGKYGYTF. DNA of the CDR3: TGTGCCAGCAGTGACCCCCTTCTGACAGGGAAGTATGGCTACACCTTC.

The chain combines TRBV2 with TRBJ1-2; 10 positions match TRBD1. In germline, CDR1 is SNHLY, CDR2 FYNNEI. Unmatched junction bases numbered 3, after V lost 6 bases and J lost 2 bases. The CDR3 totals 14 residues. The CDR3 DNA follows: TGTGCCAGCAGGTCGGACAGGGGGAACTATGGCTACACCTTC. Translation gives CASRSDRGNYGYTF.

This clone was seen a few times. The chain combines TRBV4-2 with TRBJ2-7; 8 bases are a match to TRBD1. Germline loops: CDR1 LGHNA, CDR2 YNFKEQ. CDR3 length equals 17 residues. V shed 1 base, J shed 2 bases, and the junction held 10 bases outside the gene matches. CDR3 sequence reads: CASSQVPGQGPTYEQYF. CDR3 bases: TGTGCCAGCAGCCAAGTACCCGGACAGGGCCCTACCTACGAGCAGTACTTC.

The chain's CDR3 is CSAGTPYEQYF. CDR3 nucleotide sequence: TGCAGTGCCGGGACCCCCTACGAGCAGTACTTC. The chain links TRBV20-1 to TRBJ2-7; D possibly matches TRBD1 or TRBD2 (5 bases each). V shed 6 bases and J shed 2 bases, with 8 bases lying between them. The V gene's germline CDR1 is DFQATT and CDR2 SNEGSKA (reference sequence). The CDR3 has 11 amino acids.

V gene TRBV19 combines with J gene TRBJ1-1; D may be TRBD1 (5 bases). From germline, CDR1 is LNHDA and CDR2 SQIVND (reference sequence). The ends were cut back, 1 base at V and 7 bases at J, with 16 bases in the middle. There are 15 residues in the CDR3. This CDR3 reads CASSIAPGTIGEAFF. CDR3 sequence (DNA): TGTGCCAGTAGTATAGCCCCAGGGACGATAGGTGAAGCTTTCTTT.

This chain connects TRBV7-3 to TRBJ2-7, with D possibly being TRBD1 or TRBD2 (5 bases each). The germline V and J ends were trimmed by 2 bases and 0 bases, with 8 bases remaining between them. Germline V gives CDR1 SGHTA, CDR2 FQGTGA. The length of the CDR3 is 14 residues. The chain's CDR3 is CASSLGTGSYEQYF. In nucleotides, the CDR3 is TGTGCCAGCAGCTTAGGGACGGGCTCCTACGAGCAGTACTTC.

This clone was counted a few times. This chain uses TRBV7-2 with TRBJ1-5; D unresolved. CDR1 and CDR2 (germline): SGHTA, FQGNSA. Trimming took off 6 bases at V and 5 bases at J, with 11 bases between the two ends. The length of the CDR3 is 13 residues. DNA of the CDR3: TGTGCCAGCAGTGTTCAAACAGATCAGCCCCAGCATTTT. The encoded protein is CASSVQTDQPQHF.

The rearrangement uses TRBV4-3 and TRBJ2-7; D is unclear. The germline V and J ends were trimmed by 0 bases and 6 bases, with 15 bases remaining between them. Germline V gives CDR1 LGHNA, CDR2 YSLEER. The CDR3 is made up of 15 amino acids. CDR3 sequence reads: CASSQDFIGRAEQYF. CDR3 DNA sequence: TGCGCCAGCAGCCAAGATTTCATTGGGCGCGCCGAGCAGTACTTC.

The chain carries TRBV7-3 and TRBJ2-1; D tentatively reads TRBD1 or TRBD2 (5 bases each). The germline V and J ends were trimmed by 8 bases and 4 bases, with 18 bases remaining between them. This CDR3 comprises 15 residues. Germline values: CDR1 SGHTA, CDR2 FQGTGA. The CDR3 DNA follows: TGTGCCAGCTCCGGGGCAAGCGATGGTTACAATGAGCAGTTCTTC. It encodes CASSGASDGYNEQFF.

The V call is TRBV28, the J call TRBJ1-5; D is uncertain. CDR3 length: 15 residues. Germline assignment: CDR1 MDHEN and CDR2 SYDVKM. V gave up 6 bases and J gave up 3 bases, with 15 bases separating them. The CDR3 spells CASRAQPVTNQPQHF. Here the CDR3 DNA reads TGTGCCAGCAGGGCCCAGCCGGTGACCAATCAGCCCCAGCATTTT.

V gene TRBV6-5 combines with J gene TRBJ2-7, with 8 bases matching TRBD2. V lost 5 bases to trimming and J lost 3 bases; unmatched junction nucleotides: 9. CDR3 length: 15 amino acids. CDR1 is MNHEY, CDR2 SVGAGI, per germline. CDR3 DNA sequence: TGTGCCAGCAGTAACCTGGCGGGAGGCCACTACGAGCAGTACTTC. Its translation is CASSNLAGGHYEQYF.

This clone was picked up a small number of times. The genes are TRBV7-3 and TRBJ2-1; tentative D call: TRBD2 (6 bases). This CDR3 region has 13 residues. The germline V gene has CDR1 SGHTA and CDR2 FQGTGA. V lost 5 bases, J lost 7 bases, and 12 bases lay in between. Written as DNA, the CDR3 is TGTGCCAGCAGCGTCCAAGGGAGGAATGAGCAGTTCTTC. Its translation is CASSVQGRNEQFF. Full variable domain (remainder filled in from reference TRBV7-3 and TRBJ2-1): GAGVSQTPSNKVTEKGKYVELRCDPISGHTALYWYRQSLGQGPEFLIYFQGTGAADDSGLPNDRFFAVRPEGSVSTLKIQRTERGDSAVYLCASSVQGRNEQFFGPGTRLTVL.